The present entry profiles one TCR beta chain with its context. Its specificity is unknown. This entry comes from a study of response to subunit inactivated influenza vaccine. General study results and limits: Each seasonal influenza vaccination recruits few new T cells, the authors suggested.

This CDR3 is built from 11 residues. The trim removed 4 bases at V and 15 bases at J, leaving 6 bases unmatched. Each CDR3 protein gets one entry after TCRdb re-called the RT-PCR reads with MiXCR. The sample consists of about 800,000 distinct CDR3 sequences, around 21% of them appearing once. This TCR derives from a man aged 50-59 years who received an inactivated influenza vaccine. The specimen comprised PBMCs from blood, sampled around 5 days after vaccination. The chain employs TRBV12-3 or TRBV12-4 and TRBJ2-1; 7 positions agree with TRBD1. CDR3 amino acids: CASSSTGAPFF. The DNA of the CDR3 is TGTGCCAGCAGTTCTACAGGGGCCCCGTTCTTC.